By frequency in the sample, the clone carrying this TCR beta chain is medium-sized. The CDR3 covers 15 residues. Trimming removed 0 bases from V and 4 bases from J; junction bases left unmatched: 3. Germline V CDR1 and CDR2: MRHNA, SNTAGT. The sample belongs to a study of early T cells in non-severe SARS-CoV-2 infection. Study-wide context: Chains from this unsorted whole-blood bulk RNA could not be paired.

One entry per CDR3 protein results from TCRdb running MiXCR on the 5' RACE reads. The table has 64,000 or so distinct CDR3 sequences, 10% to 15% seen once. The sequence was collected from an adult who was a healthcare worker with PCR-confirmed SARS-CoV-2 infection or an uninfected control (not recorded which). Sequenced material: whole blood, taken at baseline. The rearrangement uses TRBV6-4 and TRBJ2-1; 7 bases fit TRBD2. CDR3 protein: CASSDSSGPYNEQFF. For the CDR3, the DNA is TGTGCCAGCAGTGACTCTAGCGGGCCTTACAATGAGCAGTTCTTC.